These 27 T cell receptor beta chains share one sample of origin, sequenced in a study of blood T cell repertoires in COVID-19. TCRdb's copy holds only in-frame clones and misses some; the assay was immunoSEQ multiplex PCR. The sample shows some 97,000 clones, around nine tenths of them seen only once. The sequencing input was peripheral blood. The receptors here all came from a human donor in a cohort sampled during active COVID-19.

V and J are TRBV5-4 and TRBJ2-5; D gene unclear. The CDR3 loop spans 14 amino acids. V was clipped by 0 bases and J by 5 bases, with 11 bases between them. Germline CDR1 SGHNT, CDR2 YYREEE (reference sequence). The CDR3 bases are TGTGCCAGCAGCTTGGGGCAGTACGGGGAGACCCAGTACTTC. Residues: CASSLGQYGETQYF.

The table lists this clone with a few counts. Other DNA sequences in the sample encode the same CDR3. The chain couples TRBV12-3 or TRBV12-4 to TRBJ1-1; D is unclear. The ends were cut back, 3 bases at V and 4 bases at J, with 6 bases in the middle. The CDR3 extends over 12 amino acids. The CDR3 protein is CASSLSGTEAFF. The CDR3 DNA follows: TGTGCCAGCAGTTTGAGTGGCACTGAAGCTTTCTTT.

The CDR3 is CAITETGSNTEAFF. Written as DNA, the CDR3 is TGTGCCATTACTGAGACAGGGTCGAACACTGAAGCTTTCTTT. The V call is TRBV28, the J call TRBJ1-1, with TRBD1 matching over 7 bases. Germline-derived CDR1 and CDR2 are MDHEN and SYDVKM. CDR3 length: 14 amino acids. J lost 1 base, V lost 10 bases, and 9 bases had no gene match.

Of note for this clone: Other DNA variants within this sample encode the same CDR3. This chain uses TRBV7-9 with TRBJ1-2; D ambiguous. This CDR3 region has 15 residues. CDR1 is SEHNR and CDR2 is FQNEAQ in the germline V gene (reference sequence). Trimming removed 0 bases from V and 0 bases from J, with 8 bases in between. CDR3 nucleotide sequence: TGTGCCAGCAGCTTAGCAACGGGAGCTAACTATGGCTACACCTTC. Its translation: CASSLATGANYGYTF.

The rearrangement links TRBV5-6 to TRBJ1-2; 7 bases align to TRBD1. The CDR3 loop spans 14 amino acids. Germline lookup yields CDR1 SGHDT and CDR2 YYEEEE. V shed 4 bases, J shed 4 bases, and the junction held 7 bases outside the gene matches. The CDR3 DNA is TGTGCCAGCAGCGAAGGGGGCAGGGGCTATGGCTACACCTTC. It yields the protein CASSEGGRGYGYTF.

This chain connects TRBV3-1 (or the pseudogene TRBV3-2) to TRBJ1-1; D not resolved. V gave up 4 bases and J gave up 1 base, with 13 bases separating them. Looked up from germline, CDR1 is LGHDT and CDR2 is YNNKEL (reference sequence). CDR3 length: 15 amino acids. The CDR3 DNA is TGTGCCAGCAGCCGGCGAGGCGCCGGGAACACTGAAGCTTTCTTT. Protein product: CASSRRGAGNTEAFF.

V is TRBV7-2 and J is TRBJ1-3; no firm D call. Germline CDR1 is SGHTA and CDR2 is FQGNSA. Deletions cut 1 base from V and 0 bases from J, with 13 bases between. The CDR3 loop spans 17 amino acids. The CDR3 spells CASSLGPAGPSGNTIYF. For the CDR3, the DNA is TGTGCCAGCAGCTTAGGGCCCGCAGGTCCCTCTGGAAACACCATATATTTT.

The chain couples TRBV30 to TRBJ2-2, with D unclear. The CDR3 spans 13 residues. CDR1 GTSNPN and CDR2 SVGIG come from the germline V gene (reference sequence). V was pared by 2 bases and J by 1 base, with 5 bases between. The CDR3 loop is CAWSKLNTGELFF. DNA of the CDR3: TGTGCCTGGAGTAAACTGAACACCGGGGAGCTGTTTTTT.

As DNA, the CDR3 is TGTGCCAGCAGCTTCAGGCGGGGAGGGTACAATGAGCAGTTCTTC. The encoded protein is CASSFRRGGYNEQFF. This chain joins TRBV5-6 and TRBJ2-1, with 7 bases that match TRBD2. From germline, CDR1 is SGHDT and CDR2 YYEEEE. This CDR3 spans 15 amino acids. V lost 2 bases to trimming and J lost 4 bases; unmatched junction nucleotides: 6.

This chain connects TRBV19 to TRBJ2-3; D may be TRBD1 (6 bases). Germline CDR1 reads LNHDA; CDR2 reads SQIVND (reference sequence). The V end was cut by 1 base, the J end by 5 bases, with 13 bases between. The CDR3 length is 15 residues. CDR3 in DNA: TGTGCCAGTAGTATAGCATCTGGGGGCGGAGATACGCAGTATTTT. As protein: CASSIASGGGDTQYF.

The chain employs TRBV5-6 and TRBJ1-6; 10 bases are shared with TRBD1. Trimming cost V 2 bases and J 11 bases; bases outside gene matches: 7. This CDR3 spans 15 amino acids. Germline CDR1 SGHDT, CDR2 YYEEEE. The CDR3 nucleotides are TGTGCCAGCAGCTTTTTCCGGGACAGGGGCACACCCCTCCACTTT. Amino acid sequence: CASSFFRDRGTPLHF. Full variable domain (missing parts from reference TRBV5-6 and TRBJ1-6): DAGVTQSPTHLIKTRGQQVTLRCSPKSGHDTVSWYQQALGQGPQFIFQYYEEEERQRGNFPDRFSGHQFPNYSSELNVNALLLGDSALYLCASSFFRDRGTPLHFGNGTRLTVT.

The V call is TRBV18, the J call TRBJ1-1; no definite D call. The ends were cut back, 3 bases at V and 11 bases at J, with 10 bases in the middle. The V gene's germline CDR1 is KGHSH and CDR2 LQKENI. CDR3 length equals 11 residues. CDR3 sequence reads: CASSPGVQAFF. The CDR3 nucleotides read TGTGCCAGCTCACCGGGAGTTCAGGCTTTCTTT.

This rearrangement joins TRBV2 to TRBJ2-1; tentatively, D is TRBD2 (6 bases). V shed 0 bases and J shed 2 bases, with 11 bases lying between them. The CDR3 is 16 amino acids. Germline CDR1 and CDR2: SNHLY and FYNNEI. The CDR3 loop reads CASSEAGRLAYNEQFF. The CDR3 DNA reads TGTGCCAGCAGTGAAGCGGGGAGGCTCGCCTACAATGAGCAGTTCTTC.

V is TRBV19 and J is TRBJ2-7; TRBD1 might be the D (6 bases). The CDR3 spans 13 residues. CDR1 is LNHDA and CDR2 is SQIVND in the germline V gene (reference sequence). V lost 1 base and J lost 6, with 10 bases in between. CDR3 loop: CASSIAIGGEQYF. CDR3 nucleotides: TGTGCCAGTAGTATAGCTATAGGGGGCGAGCAGTACTTC. The full variable domain, in which reference TRBV19 and TRBJ2-7 provide the parts outside the CDR3, is DGGITQSPKYLFRKEGQNVTLSCEQNLNHDAMYWYRQDPGQGLRLIYYSQIVNDFQKGDIAEGYSVSREKKESFPLTVTSAQKNPTAFYLCASSIAIGGEQYFGPGTRLTVT.

This clone is large in the sample. This chain uses TRBV10-2 with TRBJ2-7; TRBD2 might be the D (5 bases). In germline, CDR1 is WSHSY, CDR2 SAAADI. The CDR3 runs to 13 residues. V dropped 5 bases and J dropped 2 bases, with 10 bases sitting between them. Here the CDR3 DNA reads TGCGCCAGCAGTCCGGGGATCCCCTACGAGCAGTACTTC. This sequence encodes CASSPGIPYEQYF.

The CDR3 DNA follows: TGTGCCAGCAGCGTAGATCCGGGAAGTCGGCCCCAGCATTTT. Its protein product is CASSVDPGSRPQHF. The chain carries TRBV9 and TRBJ1-5; D gene unclear. The CDR3 is made up of 14 amino acids. V shed 0 bases and J shed 9 bases, with 13 bases lying between them. Germline V gene sequence: CDR1 SGDLS, CDR2 YYNGEE.

The chain employs TRBV2 and TRBJ2-7, with 7 bases lining up with TRBD1. The CDR3 totals 15 residues. Trimming at V came to 2 bases and at J to 4 bases, leaving 8 bases not matched to a gene. Per the germline V gene, CDR1 is SNHLY and CDR2 is FYNNEI. The CDR3 is CASSESGTALYEQYF. In DNA form, the CDR3 reads TGTGCCAGCAGTGAATCCGGGACAGCCCTTTACGAGCAGTACTTC.

The V and J genes are TRBV7-2 and TRBJ2-7; D may be TRBD1 (6 bases). CDR3 length: 16 amino acids. Germline assignment: CDR1 SGHTA and CDR2 FQGNSA. The V gene lost 3 bases and the J gene lost 1 base, with 16 bases spanning the gap. The CDR3 region is CASSFQGLRASYEQYF. CDR3 bases: TGTGCCAGCAGCTTCCAGGGGCTTCGGGCGTCCTACGAGCAGTACTTC. Complete variable domain (other parts from reference TRBV7-2 and TRBJ2-7): GAGVSQSPSNKVTEKGKDVELRCDPISGHTALYWYRQSLGQGLEFLIYFQGNSAPDKSGLPSDRFSAERTGGSVSTLTIQRTQQEDSAVYLCASSFQGLRASYEQYFGPGTRLTVT.

The chain recombines TRBV3-1 (or the pseudogene TRBV3-2) with TRBJ1-5; the D gene is possibly TRBD1 (6 bases). The CDR3 runs 14 residues. Germline CDR1 and CDR2: LGHDT and YNNKEL (reference sequence). V gave up 4 bases and J gave up 5 bases, with 12 bases separating them. The CDR3 nucleotides read TGTGCCAGCAGCCGGAGGGGGGGCGATCAGCCCCAGCATTTT. It encodes CASSRRGGDQPQHF.

The V and J genes are TRBV6-5 and TRBJ1-6; TRBD1 matches at 7 bases. There are 14 residues in the CDR3. Germline values: CDR1 MNHEY, CDR2 SVGAGI. After removal of 7 bases from V and 10 bases from J, the junction contained 10 bases not matched to a gene. The CDR3 bases are TGTGCCAGCATATATGGTGACAGGGAGTCACCCCTCCACTTT. Protein: CASIYGDRESPLHF.

V gene TRBV5-4 combines with J gene TRBJ2-1; TRBD1 matches 10 bases. The CDR3 contains 14 residues. The V and J ends lost 5 bases and 8 bases, in that order; junction bases with no gene match: 7. Germline CDR1 SGHNT, CDR2 YYREEE (reference sequence). The CDR3 sequence: CASSHGQGGDEQFF. CDR3 DNA: TGTGCCAGCAGTCACGGACAGGGGGGGGATGAGCAGTTCTTC.

This clone came up a few times. This chain uses TRBV5-4 with TRBJ2-1, with 9 nucleotides matching TRBD1. CDR1 is SGHNT, CDR2 YYREEE, per germline (reference sequence). Unmatched junction bases numbered 9, after V lost 4 bases and J lost 7 bases. This CDR3 has 15 amino acids. The CDR3 DNA reads TGTGCCAGCAGCCGGACAGGGGATTTTACGAATGAGCAGTTCTTC. This encodes CASSRTGDFTNEQFF.

The CDR3 DNA is TGTGCCAGCAGTGAGGGTCCTGGGTCGGGCAAAAACATTCAGTACTTC. Protein product: CASSEGPGSGKNIQYF. V and J are TRBV2 and TRBJ2-4, with unresolved D. The CDR3 totals 16 residues. V was trimmed by 3 bases and J by 3 bases, leaving 15 bases between them. The germline gives CDR1 SNHLY, CDR2 FYNNEI.

V is TRBV27 and J is TRBJ1-3, with a possible D match to TRBD1 (5 bases). Trimming left V 2 bases short and J 8 bases short, with 13 bases between. Germline lookup yields CDR1 MNHEY and CDR2 SMNVEV (reference sequence). The CDR3 covers 14 residues. The CDR3 loop is CASSLRLGGDTIYF. The CDR3 DNA follows: TGTGCCAGCAGTTTAAGGTTGGGGGGAGACACCATATATTTT.

V usage is TRBV5-4 and J usage is TRBJ2-5; TRBD2 matches 9 bases. Germline CDR1 is SGHNT and CDR2 is YYREEE (reference sequence). The CDR3 runs to 17 residues. V was clipped by 4 bases and J by 0 bases; unmatched bases: 10. The CDR3 DNA is TGTGCCAGCAGCATACGAGCGGGACTAGCCCACCAAGAGACCCAGTACTTC. It encodes CASSIRAGLAHQETQYF.

The chain uses TRBV28 and TRBJ2-3; 11 bases fit TRBD2. The ends lost 4 bases at V and 6 bases at J; junction bases unmatched: 12. This CDR3 has 17 amino acids. Germline loops: CDR1 MDHEN, CDR2 SYDVKM. The CDR3 coding sequence is TGTGCCAGCAGTTCCGGGGGCGCTAGCGGGAGGCGGGATACGCAGTATTTT. This encodes CASSSGGASGRRDTQYF.

V gene TRBV5-1 combines with J gene TRBJ1-1, with TRBD1 matching over 8 bases. Germline lookup yields CDR1 SGHRS and CDR2 YFSETQ. The CDR3 has 13 amino acids. V was pared by 4 bases and J by 5 bases, with 4 bases of the junction left unmatched. CDR3 in DNA: TGCGCCAGCAGCGTCCAGGGGGCAACTGAAGCTTTCTTT. The encoded protein is CASSVQGATEAFF. The full variable domain, its missing parts supplied by reference TRBV5-1 and TRBJ1-1, is KAGVTQTPRYLIKTRGQQVTLSCSPISGHRSVSWYQQTPGQGLQFLFEYFSETQRNKGNFPGRFSGRQFSNSRSEMNVSTLELGDSALYLCASSVQGATEAFFGQGTRLTVV.